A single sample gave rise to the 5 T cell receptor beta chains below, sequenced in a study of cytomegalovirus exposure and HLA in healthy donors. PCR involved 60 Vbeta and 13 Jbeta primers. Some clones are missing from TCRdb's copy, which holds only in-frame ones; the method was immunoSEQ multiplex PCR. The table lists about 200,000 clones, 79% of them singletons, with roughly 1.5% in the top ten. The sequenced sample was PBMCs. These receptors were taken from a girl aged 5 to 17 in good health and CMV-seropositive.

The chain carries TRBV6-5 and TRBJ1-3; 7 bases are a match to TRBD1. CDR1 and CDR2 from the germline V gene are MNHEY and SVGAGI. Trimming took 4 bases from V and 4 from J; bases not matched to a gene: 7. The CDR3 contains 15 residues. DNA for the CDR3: TGTGCCAGCAGTTCCGAGGGGGCAAGGGGAAACACCATATATTTT. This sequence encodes CASSSEGARGNTIYF.

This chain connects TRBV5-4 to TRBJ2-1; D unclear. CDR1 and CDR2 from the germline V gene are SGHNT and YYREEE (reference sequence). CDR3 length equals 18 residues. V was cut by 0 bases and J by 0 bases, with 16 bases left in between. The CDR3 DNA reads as TGTGCCAGCAGCTTGGATAGAGCGTCCGTCGGCTCCTACAATGAGCAGTTCTTC. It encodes CASSLDRASVGSYNEQFF.

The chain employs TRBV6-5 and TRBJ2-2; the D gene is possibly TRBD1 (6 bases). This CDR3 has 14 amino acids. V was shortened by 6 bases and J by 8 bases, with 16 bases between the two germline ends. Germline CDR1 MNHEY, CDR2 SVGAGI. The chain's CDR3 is CASSSDRSIGELFF. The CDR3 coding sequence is TGTGCCAGCAGCTCCGACAGGTCAATAGGGGAGCTGTTTTTT.

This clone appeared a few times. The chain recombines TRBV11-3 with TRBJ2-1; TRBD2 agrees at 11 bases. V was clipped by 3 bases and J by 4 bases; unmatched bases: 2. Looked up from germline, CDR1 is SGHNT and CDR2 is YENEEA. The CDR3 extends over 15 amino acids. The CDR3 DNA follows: TGTGCCAGCAGCTTTCGGACTAGCGGGTACAATGAGCAGTTCTTC. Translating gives CASSFRTSGYNEQFF.

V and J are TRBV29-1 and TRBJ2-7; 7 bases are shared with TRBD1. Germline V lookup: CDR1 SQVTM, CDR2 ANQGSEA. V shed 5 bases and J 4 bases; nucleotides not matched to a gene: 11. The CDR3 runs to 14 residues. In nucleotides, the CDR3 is TGCAGCGTTCAAAGGGACAGAACCTTTTACGAGCAGTACTTC. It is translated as CSVQRDRTFYEQYF.